This T cell receptor (beta chain) came from a study of technical replicates of blood from a handful of donors. Assay: immunoSEQ multiplex PCR; the TCRdb copy retains only in-frame clones and omits some. The repertoire holds approximately 64,000 clones, roughly 86% seen once, with more than 4.5% in the top ten. Germline V CDR1 and CDR2: SEHNR, FQNEAQ (reference sequence). J was trimmed by 2 bases and V by 5 bases; bases with no gene match: 6. The CDR3 consists of 15 residues. The source is a human donor in good health. Some clones in this sample may be carry-over from other donors' samples. The V gene is TRBV7-9, the J gene TRBJ2-7, with 10 bases lining up with TRBD2. Sequencing was performed on PBMCs. CDR3: CASSAASGGTYEQYF. The DNA of the CDR3 is TGTGCCAGCAGCGCCGCTAGCGGGGGTACCTACGAGCAGTACTTC.